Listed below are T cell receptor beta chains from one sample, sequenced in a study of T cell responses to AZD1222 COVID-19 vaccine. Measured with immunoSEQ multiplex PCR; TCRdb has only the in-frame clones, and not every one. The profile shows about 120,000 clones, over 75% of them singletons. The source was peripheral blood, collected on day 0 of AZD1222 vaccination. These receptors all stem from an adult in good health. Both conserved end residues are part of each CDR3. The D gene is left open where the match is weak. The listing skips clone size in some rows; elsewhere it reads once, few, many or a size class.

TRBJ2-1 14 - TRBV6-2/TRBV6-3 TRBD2 TGTGCCAGCAGCAGGCTGGGGGGGTACAATGAGCAGTTCTTC CASSRLGGYNEQFF
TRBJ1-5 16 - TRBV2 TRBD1 TGTGCCAGCAGTGCACGGCAGGGGGTGAGCAATCAGCCCCAGCATTTT CASSARQGVSNQPQHF
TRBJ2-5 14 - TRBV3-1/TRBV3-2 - TGTGCCAGCAGCCAAGTTGGCGGCCAAGAGACCCAGTACTTC CASSQVGGQETQYF
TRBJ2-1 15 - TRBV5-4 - TGTGCCAGCAGCTCTCCAGGGTTAAGGAACAATGAGCAGTTCTTC CASSSPGLRNNEQFF
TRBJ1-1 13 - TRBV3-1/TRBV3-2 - TGTGCCAGCAGCCAAGTGGTTAACACTGAAGCTTTCTTT CASSQVVNTEAFF
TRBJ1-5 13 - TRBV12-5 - TGTGCTAGTGGTTTGGCGCTATTTCAGCCCCAGCATTTT CASGLALFQPQHF
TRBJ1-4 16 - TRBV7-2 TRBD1 TGTGCCAGCAGCTTACCAGGACAGGGTCGGGGTGAAAAACTGTTTTTT CASSLPGQGRGEKLFF
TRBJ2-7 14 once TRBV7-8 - TGTGCCAGCAGCCTCGAGGGGCACTCCTACGAGCAGTACTTC CASSLEGHSYEQYF
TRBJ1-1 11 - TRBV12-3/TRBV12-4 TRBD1 TGTGCCAGCAGGAGACAGGGGGAAGCTTTCTTT CASRRQGEAFF
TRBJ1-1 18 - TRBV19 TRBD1 TGTGCCAGTAGTTATCCAAGCGGACAGGGAAAAGTTCGCACTGAAGCTTTCTTT CASSYPSGQGKVRTEAFF